The sample holds one count of the clone carrying this T cell receptor beta chain. Its antigen is currently unknown. Germline V lookup: CDR1 MDHEN, CDR2 SYDVKM. V was cut by 7 bases and J by 5 bases, with 21 bases left in between. The CDR3 loop spans 16 amino acids. Data came from immunoSEQ multiplex PCR; TCRdb stores just in-frame clones and leaves some out. Among approximately 400,000 clones listed, more than 75% were seen once. The data belong to a study of Ad26.COV2.S vaccination and SARS-CoV-2 variants. Study conclusions and caveats: Reports say spike-specific CD8+ and CD4+ T cell responses covered substantial breadth after vaccination.

Sample treatment: 19 received Ad26.COV2.S at low or high dose, single or two shots; about 5 received placebo; per-sample allocation not given. Samples came from day 63 after the first vaccine or placebo injection. At a Boston site, the person donating was an adult of 18-55 years. The specimen was peripheral blood, collected in a trial of Ad26.COV2.S vaccine versus placebo. The chain joins TRBV28 to TRBJ2-1; the D is unclear. The clonotype originates from a person aged 18-65 years who received the Ad26.COV2.S COVID-19 vaccine or a placebo. The DNA of the CDR3 is TGTGCCAGCACCACCCCTATGTGGAGTGTCAACAATGAGCAGTTCTTC. Translated: CASTTPMWSVNNEQFF.